Listed here are 14 T cell receptor beta chains from one sample, sequenced in a study of chemoradiotherapy in HPV16-positive cancers (dated by TCRdb to between 2022 and 2023). The library was obtained by the immunoSEQ multiplex PCR assay. TCRdb retrieved this table from immuneACCESS and kept in-frame rearrangements only. Not all clones are present; in checked studies, unresolved V genes account for under half, and no reason is known for the remainder. The sample table contains about 15,000 clones; only one count was recorded for 89% of them. Roughly 2.4% of the sample is held by the ten biggest clonotypes. This specimen was blood, taken from a patient who underwent chemoradiotherapy. Receptor source: a human donor with HPV-associated anogenital cancer.

The V call is TRBV9, the J call TRBJ1-2, with 9 bases matching TRBD1. V gave up 2 bases and J gave up 5 bases; unmatched junction bases: 7. The germline CDR1 and CDR2 sequences are SGDLS and YYNGEE. The CDR3 loop spans 15 amino acids. CDR3 loop: CASSVGQGVYYGYTF. For the CDR3, the DNA is TGTGCCAGCAGCGTGGGACAGGGAGTTTATTATGGCTACACCTTC.

This chain uses TRBV11-3 with TRBJ2-1; 8 bases align to TRBD2. Germline trimming cut 3 bases from V and 6 bases from J; bases unmatched to any gene: 4. CDR1 and CDR2 (germline): SGHNT, YENEEA. This CDR3 has 14 amino acids. The CDR3 sequence: CASSFREGPNEQFF. CDR3 nucleotides: TGTGCCAGCAGCTTCCGGGAGGGCCCCAATGAGCAGTTCTTC.

This clone has only a few counts. This chain connects TRBV7-8 to TRBJ1-2; weak D call: TRBD1 (6 bases). This CDR3 has 14 amino acids. V dropped 5 bases and J dropped 4 bases, with 14 bases sitting between them. In germline, CDR1 is SGHVS, CDR2 FQNEAQ. The CDR3 region is CASSPGTIVYGYTF. The CDR3 region has the DNA TGTGCCAGCAGCCCAGGGACAATAGTCTATGGCTACACCTTC. The full variable domain, with the rest looked up from reference TRBV7-8 and TRBJ1-2, is GAGVSQSPRYKVAKRGQDVALRCDPISGHVSLFWYQQALGQGPEFLTYFQNEAQLDKSGLPSDRFFAERPEGSVSTLKIQRTQQEDSAVYLCASSPGTIVYGYTFGSGTRLTVV.

V usage is TRBV19 and J usage is TRBJ1-1, with 9 positions matching TRBD1. Germline lookup yields CDR1 LNHDA and CDR2 SQIVND (reference sequence). The CDR3 spans 15 residues. V dropped 5 bases and J dropped 7; count of bases not matched to a gene: 11. The CDR3 DNA sequence: TGTGCCAGTAGTGGCCGACAGGGGGTAGACGGTGAAGCTTTCTTT. Translated: CASSGRQGVDGEAFF.

For the CDR3, the DNA is TGTGCCAGCAGCCCGCGGAGCGGGGGGGCCTTGTCCTACGAGCAGTACTTC. It specifies CASSPRSGGALSYEQYF. The chain uses TRBV4-2 and TRBJ2-7; 10 bases are shared with TRBD2. J was trimmed by 1 base and V by 4 bases; bases with no gene match: 10. This CDR3 region has 17 residues. From germline, CDR1 is LGHNA and CDR2 YNFKEQ.

This clone came up once. The chain recombines TRBV5-1 with TRBJ2-1; D unclear. The germline CDR1 and CDR2 sequences are SGHRS and YFSETQ. This CDR3 has 13 residues. V shed 5 bases and J shed 3 bases, with 9 bases lying between them. In DNA, the CDR3 is TGCGCCAGCAGTAAAGGAGACTACAATGAGCAGTTCTTC. Translated, it gives CASSKGDYNEQFF.

This clone came up once. The chain links TRBV5-6 to TRBJ2-6; D remains ambiguous. Germline V lookup: CDR1 SGHDT, CDR2 YYEEEE. This CDR3 has 13 residues. Deletions cut 1 base from V and 3 bases from J, with 2 bases between. The DNA for the CDR3 is TGTGCCAGCAGCTTGTTTGGGGCCAACGTCCTGACTTTC. Its protein product is CASSLFGANVLTF.

The chain is built from TRBV27 and TRBJ2-5; D is uncertain. This CDR3 has 13 residues. In germline, CDR1 is MNHEY, CDR2 SMNVEV (reference sequence). The V and J ends lost 2 bases and 5 bases respectively, with 9 bases between them. CDR3 in DNA: TGTGCCAGCAGTTTAAGTCATCGGGAGACCCAGTACTTC. Its translation: CASSLSHRETQYF.

This clone has a handful of counts. The chain recombines TRBV13 with TRBJ1-2, with D perhaps TRBD1 (5 bases). The CDR3 is 14 amino acids. The germline CDR1 and CDR2 sequences are PRHDT and FYEKMQ (reference sequence). Trimming stripped 5 bases from V and 0 bases from J, with 10 bases between. CDR3 residues: CASSRDLANYGYTF. CDR3 in DNA: TGTGCCAGCAGCCGGGACCTTGCTAACTATGGCTACACCTTC. The variable domain in full, completed from reference TRBV13 and TRBJ1-2, reads AAGVIQSPRHLIKEKRETATLKCYPIPRHDTVYWYQQGPGQDPQFLISFYEKMQSDKGSIPDRFSAQQFSDYHSELNMSSLELGDSALYFCASSRDLANYGYTFGSGTRLTVV.

This chain uses TRBV25-1 with TRBJ2-3; D unclear. V was pared by 4 bases and J by 1 base, with 6 bases between. The CDR3 totals 13 residues. Germline CDR1 and CDR2: MGHDK and SYGVNS. CDR3: CASSVWGTDTQYF. Here the CDR3 DNA reads TGTGCCAGCAGTGTGTGGGGCACAGATACGCAGTATTTT. The complete variable domain, with remaining parts taken from reference TRBV25-1 and TRBJ2-3, reads EADIYQTPRYLVIGTGKKITLECSQTMGHDKMYWYQQDPGMELHLIHYSYGVNSTEKGDLSSESTVSRIRTEHFPLTLESARPSHTSQYLCASSVWGTDTQYFGPGTRLTVL.

The V and J genes are TRBV27 and TRBJ2-2; TRBD2 matches at 10 bases. This CDR3 region has 15 residues. Germline V gene data show CDR1 as MNHEY and CDR2 as SMNVEV (reference sequence). After removal of 6 bases from V and 6 bases from J, the junction contained 7 bases not matched to a gene. The CDR3 protein is CASSLPAGGPGELFF. The DNA for the CDR3 is TGTGCCAGCAGCTTGCCAGCGGGAGGGCCCGGGGAGCTGTTTTTT.

The rearrangement links TRBV18 to TRBJ2-3; no firm D call. The germline CDR1 and CDR2 sequences are KGHSH and LQKENI. Trimming took off 0 bases at V and 1 base at J, with 8 bases between the two ends. The CDR3 totals 15 residues. The CDR3 here is CASSPPLVRTDTQYF. In DNA form, the CDR3 reads TGTGCCAGCTCACCACCGTTGGTACGCACAGATACGCAGTATTTT.

The chain carries TRBV5-1 and TRBJ2-1; D might be TRBD1 (5 bases). V was trimmed by 3 bases and J by 4 bases, leaving 14 bases between them. From germline, CDR1 is SGHRS and CDR2 YFSETQ. The CDR3 covers 15 residues. The CDR3 coding sequence is TGCGCCAGCAGCTCACAGGTAATACTTTACAATGAGCAGTTCTTC. It specifies CASSSQVILYNEQFF.

This chain links TRBV7-9 with TRBJ2-7; D remains unclear. The CDR3 totals 14 residues. The V gene lost 5 bases and the J gene lost 2 bases, with 13 bases spanning the gap. Germline V CDR1 and CDR2: SEHNR, FQNEAQ (reference sequence). The CDR3 protein is CASSLNWHPYEQYF. In nucleotides, the CDR3 is TGTGCCAGCAGCCTCAACTGGCATCCCTACGAGCAGTACTTC.